The present T cell receptor (beta chain) was sequenced within a study of blood T cells in healthy people across ages (dated by TCRdb to 2013 to 2016). Turning to the overall study: In model experiments, roughly one uniquely barcoded TCR beta cDNA molecule per two T cells was captured by template switching. Four age groups were formed from the donors: young (average about 16 years), middle-aged (around 37), aged (roughly 58) and long-lived (around 82). To avoid experimental bias, donors of different ages were spread randomly across the sequencing lanes. Two additional independent replicas of 1 million unique cDNA reads from the same blood draw were analyzed for two donors (one aged 18 to 30 and one aged 80 or older). To track age-related changes in TCR beta repertoire diversity, the study relied on deep sequencing normalized with unique cDNA molecular identifiers. Results and caveats for the whole study, not just this receptor: As age increased, observed TCR beta diversity per million T cells dropped in a roughly linear way, and a significant reduction was already evident by age around 41. Estimates of total diversity based on one million sequenced T cells were regarded as lower bounds and as underestimates. Compared with the aged group, the long-lived group had more naive CD4+ T cells, fewer expanded clones and increased TCR diversity, a pattern suggesting age selection. Because donor CMV infection status was unknown, age-related changes in expanded clonotypes were potentially confounded. Observed TCR beta diversity correlated strongly with the percentage of naive T cells measured by flow cytometry. Because profiling used bulk unsorted PBMCs, naive and antigen-experienced compartments could not be compared conclusively.

Library creation used 5' RACE. These reads were obtained on an Illumina HiSeq 2500. A second PCR of about 6 to 11 cycles was performed with a sample-barcoded 5' primer and a J-beta primer mix. A template-switch 5' adaptor carrying 12 random nucleotides introduced a unique molecular identifier onto each TCR beta cDNA molecule. At least 2.5 million CDR3-containing paired-end reads were obtained from each sample. First-strand cDNA synthesis was performed from all RNA using the Mint cDNA synthesis kit, with priming by a TRBC-specific oligonucleotide. Following uracil-DNA glycosylase treatment, a first 18-cycle PCR with universal primers M1SS and BC2_uni_R was performed on all cDNA. The source study handled its data this way. For normalization, 1 million high-quality reads, each with a distinct molecular identifier, were randomly selected from each sample. Reads sharing molecular identifiers were discarded rather than binned into consensus sequences. MiTCR, set to a Q25 quality threshold and the strictest error-elimination algorithm, was used for CDR3 identification, clonotype clustering and error correction. A nonparametric unseen species model with Euler transformation was used to estimate lower-bound total TCR beta diversity. The public sequencing data were trimmed at Q25 with fastp and processed into clonotypes with MiXCR by TCRdb, which kept only in-frame beta chains. Rows matching on CDR3 protein sequence are summarized as one entry with the most common DNA and genes. For this entry, the V and J calls and clone size follow TCRdb and not the study's own pipeline. The sample data list around 710,000 distinct CDR3 sequences, and 40% to 45% of these were observed just once. The ten largest clones add up to about 20% of the sample.

The CDR3 sequence holds 12 residues, the cysteine and phenylalanine included. The retained sequence is limited to the CDR3, 36 bases, with the frame set at the first base. Between the V and J ends, shortened by 4 bases and 10 bases respectively, the junction contains 11 bases. Taken from the germline V gene (reference sequence), the CDR1 and CDR2 loops are LGHDT and YNNKEL. This clonotype was found many times. The target of this receptor is not known. No base quality values were provided; no much bigger clone lies one nucleotide off. Systemically healthy Caucasian individuals from Russia, some 38 in total and aged about 6 to 100 years, were included as donors. Around 10 milliliters of peripheral blood were collected from each donor into EDTA-treated Vacutainer tubes. Ficoll-Paque density-gradient centrifugation was used to isolate PBMCs, with at least 7 million per sample. Total RNA was extracted from PBMCs with Trizol reagent, with at least 5.5 micrograms obtained per sample. The percentages of naive CD45RAhigh/CD27high T cells were determined by flow cytometry on a PBMC aliquot from every donor.

This receptor was taken from a woman in her fifties or sixties in good health. The chain is made from TRBV3-1 and TRBJ2-1; confidence is insufficient to name the D gene. The sample comprised blood. CDR3 sequence: CASSPVAREQFF. In nucleotide form, the sequence is TGTGCCAGCAGCCCTGTAGCTAGAGAGCAGTTCTTC.